Listed below are T cell receptor beta chains from one sample, sequenced in a study of cytomegalovirus exposure and HLA in healthy donors. The method was immunoSEQ multiplex PCR; TCRdb's version includes in-frame clones alone and lacks a portion of them. The profile shows under 200,000 clones, 10% to 15% of them singletons. Sequenced input: PBMCs. The receptors were gathered from a man between 50 and 59 years old in good health and CMV-seropositive. Each CDR3 is given with its conserved first and last residue. The D gene is left open where the match is weak. A clone size is listed for some rows: how often the clone was seen (once, few, many), or a class if it is expanded.

CDR3aa | CDR3nt | j_gene | abundance | v_gene | d_gene
CASSLETGLDYGYTF | TGTGCCAGCAGCTTAGAGACAGGGTTGGACTATGGCTACACCTTC | TRBJ1-2 | - | TRBV7-2 | TRBD1
CASSPTQGLGEQYF | TGTGCCAGCAGCCCGACCCAGGGGCTAGGTGAGCAGTACTTC | TRBJ2-7 | few | TRBV7-2 | -
CASSLAGLTGGYQPQHF | TGTGCCAGCAGCTTAGCGGGACTGACAGGGGGGTATCAGCCCCAGCATTTT | TRBJ1-5 | - | TRBV7-9 | TRBD1
CASRRTRMETQYF | TGTGCCAGCCGTCGTACTAGGATGGAGACCCAGTACTTC | TRBJ2-5 | - | TRBV6-5 | -
CASSSTGTTNEKLFF | TGCGCCAGCAGCTCTACAGGGACAACTAATGAAAAACTGTTTTTT | TRBJ1-4 | few | TRBV5-1 | -
CATSRDLAGTGELFF | TGTGCCACCAGCAGAGATCTGGCAGGCACCGGGGAGCTGTTTTTT | TRBJ2-2 | many | TRBV15 | -
CASSDTGWGGYTF | TGTGCCAGCAGTGACACAGGTTGGGGTGGCTACACCTTC | TRBJ1-2 | few | TRBV6-4 | -
CASSHPGNTQYF | TGTGCCAGCAGTCACCCGGGAAACACGCAGTATTTT | TRBJ2-3 | - | TRBV7-2 | -
CASRHAGSNQPQHF | TGTGCCAGCAGACACGCAGGGAGCAATCAGCCCCAGCATTTT | TRBJ1-5 | - | TRBV28 | -
CASSRQYYYEQYF | TGTGCCAGCAGCCGACAGTACTACTACGAGCAGTACTTC | TRBJ2-7 | few | TRBV14 | -
CASRGGERTEAFF | TGTGCCAGCAGGGGAGGGGAGCGGACTGAAGCTTTCTTT | TRBJ1-1 | - | TRBV6-5 | -
CASSFGSAYTDTQYF | TGTGCCAGCAGTTTTGGGAGCGCCTACACAGATACGCAGTATTTT | TRBJ2-3 | few | TRBV27 | -
CAWSVQLGQTNQPQHF | TGTGCCTGGAGTGTCCAACTGGGACAGACCAATCAGCCCCAGCATTTT | TRBJ1-5 | few | TRBV30 | TRBD1
CASSPRIANGETQYF | TGCGCCAGCAGCCCACGAATAGCAAATGGGGAGACCCAGTACTTC | TRBJ2-5 | few | TRBV4-3 | -
CASSPPGAEGYTF | TGTGCCAGCAGCCCGCCTGGGGCGGAAGGCTACACCTTC | TRBJ1-2 | few | TRBV7-2 | -
CASSRQGVNEQYF | TGTGCCAGTAGTCGGCAGGGTGTGAACGAGCAGTACTTC | TRBJ2-7 | - | TRBV19 | -
CASSPLPKGQPTFNTEAFF | TGTGCCAGCAGCCCACTCCCAAAGGGGCAACCAACTTTCAACACTGAAGCTTTCTTT | TRBJ1-1 | few | TRBV5-6 | -
CASSLGHFQGTQYF | TGTGCCAGCAGCTTAGGGCACTTCCAGGGGACCCAGTACTTC | TRBJ2-5 | few | TRBV11-2 | -
CSVMGQVSNTEAFF | TGCAGCGTTATGGGACAGGTATCGAACACTGAAGCTTTCTTT | TRBJ1-1 | few | TRBV29-1 | TRBD1
CASSFQTVTEAFF | TGTGCCAGCAGTTTCCAGACAGTCACTGAAGCTTTCTTT | TRBJ1-1 | - | TRBV7-9 | -
CASSLVGGGGGNTEAFF | TGTGCCAGCAGCTTGGTTGGGGGTGGGGGCGGGAACACTGAAGCTTTCTTT | TRBJ1-1 | few | TRBV5-6 | -
CASSLAPNEKLFF | TGTGCCAGCAGTTTGGCCCCGAATGAAAAACTGTTTTTT | TRBJ1-4 | few | TRBV25-1 | -
CASSPPGGLGDIQYF | TGTGCCAGCTCACCACCGGGGGGGCTGGGGGACATTCAGTACTTC | TRBJ2-4 | - | TRBV18 | -
CSVEGERGASSYNEQFF | TGCAGCGTTGAAGGGGAGCGGGGGGCGAGCTCCTACAATGAGCAGTTCTTC | TRBJ2-1 | few | TRBV29-1 | TRBD2
CASSVEGAGDYGYTF | TGTGCCAGCAGCGTAGAGGGGGCAGGGGACTATGGCTACACCTTC | TRBJ1-2 | few | TRBV9 | TRBD1
CASSFQGDRGLYNSPLHF | TGTGCCAGCAGTTTTCAGGGTGACAGGGGCCTTTATAATTCACCCCTCCACTTT | TRBJ1-6 | few | TRBV27 | TRBD1
CASGTGGYTEAFF | TGTGCCAGTGGGACAGGGGGGTACACTGAAGCTTTCTTT | TRBJ1-1 | - | TRBV2 | TRBD1
CASSLTGLMNTEAFF | TGTGCCAGCTCATTGACAGGGCTCATGAACACTGAAGCTTTCTTT | TRBJ1-1 | few | TRBV6-5 | TRBD1
CASRTENYGYTF | TGCGCCAGCAGGACAGAAAACTATGGCTACACCTTC | TRBJ1-2 | few | TRBV5-1 | -
CASSLGSQGAVGNQPQHF | TGTGCCAGCAGCTTAGGATCCCAGGGGGCGGTCGGCAATCAGCCCCAGCATTTT | TRBJ1-5 | - | TRBV7-6 | TRBD1
CASSFRGGDTEAFF | TGTGCCAGCAGCTTTAGGGGAGGGGACACTGAAGCTTTCTTT | TRBJ1-1 | - | TRBV5-4 | -
CASSKRGGAGELFF | TGTGCCAGTAGTAAGCGGGGGGGCGCCGGGGAGCTGTTTTTT | TRBJ2-2 | - | TRBV19 | TRBD2
CATSVQAEATDTQYF | TGTGCCACTTCGGTACAGGCCGAAGCCACAGATACGCAGTATTTT | TRBJ2-3 | few | TRBV15 | -
CASRGRGATNEKLFF | TGTGCCAGCAGGGGGCGGGGAGCAACTAATGAAAAACTGTTTTTT | TRBJ1-4 | - | TRBV25-1 | -
CASSQERGPHTQYF | TGTGCCAGCAGCCAAGAGAGGGGGCCCCATACGCAGTATTTT | TRBJ2-3 | - | TRBV14 | TRBD1
CASQIVRGPETQYF | TGTGCCAGCCAAATAGTTAGGGGGCCGGAGACCCAGTACTTC | TRBJ2-5 | - | TRBV7-9 | TRBD1
CASSFSTGNTEAFF | TGTGCCAGCAGCTTCTCGACGGGGAACACTGAAGCTTTCTTT | TRBJ1-1 | few | TRBV11-3 | -
CASSWGVDTQYF | TGTGCCAGCAGTTGGGGAGTGGATACGCAGTATTTT | TRBJ2-3 | - | TRBV6-1 | -
CASSGHRNTEAFF | TGTGCCAGCAGCGGACATAGGAACACTGAAGCTTTCTTT | TRBJ1-1 | few | TRBV2 | -
CSVERGGYTF | TGCAGCGTTGAAAGGGGTGGCTACACCTTC | TRBJ1-2 | - | TRBV29-1 | -
CASSRPGTGSYSNQPQHF | TGTGCCAGCAGTCGCCCCGGGACAGGGAGTTATAGCAATCAGCCCCAGCATTTT | TRBJ1-5 | - | TRBV28 | TRBD1
CASSLFQASSYEQYF | TGCGCCAGCAGCCTCTTTCAGGCGAGCTCCTACGAGCAGTACTTC | TRBJ2-7 | - | TRBV4-3 | -
CASSQLGAGAYEQFF | TGCGCCAGCAGCCAATTGGGGGCAGGGGCATATGAGCAGTTCTTC | TRBJ2-1 | - | TRBV4-3 | -
CAISDGTSGTDTQYF | TGTGCCATCAGCGACGGGACTAGCGGAACAGATACGCAGTATTTT | TRBJ2-3 | - | TRBV10-3 | TRBD2
CASSARDRASPLHF | TGTGCCAGCAGCGCACGGGACAGGGCTTCACCCCTCCACTTT | TRBJ1-6 | - | TRBV11-3 | TRBD1
CASSARSSGYTF | TGTGCCAGCAGCGCCAGATCTTCAGGCTACACCTTC | TRBJ1-2 | - | TRBV7-2 | -
CASSRGSNEKLFF | TGTGCCAGCTCAAGGGGGTCTAATGAAAAACTGTTTTTT | TRBJ1-4 | few | TRBV18 | -
CAIKSGGAYEQFF | TGTGCCATCAAAAGCGGGGGGGCCTATGAGCAGTTCTTC | TRBJ2-1 | few | TRBV10-3 | TRBD2
CASSLGPAGNQPQHF | TGTGCCAGCAGTTTAGGCCCAGCGGGCAATCAGCCCCAGCATTTT | TRBJ1-5 | - | TRBV27 | -
CASSSPRGTGVGNTIYF | TGTGCCAGCAGTTCCCCCCGGGGGACAGGGGTAGGAAACACCATATATTTT | TRBJ1-3 | - | TRBV28 | TRBD1
CASSPLTSGGDTQYF | TGTGCCAGCAGCCCCCTCACTAGCGGGGGAGATACGCAGTATTTT | TRBJ2-3 | - | TRBV6-5 | TRBD2
CASSQSWAGAEAFF | TGCGCCAGCAGCCAATCCTGGGCCGGCGCTGAAGCTTTCTTT | TRBJ1-1 | - | TRBV4-3 | -
CASSMPGQGNQPQHF | TGTGCCAGTAGTATGCCGGGACAGGGGAATCAGCCCCAGCATTTT | TRBJ1-5 | - | TRBV19 | TRBD1
CASSLSLLTEPYGYTF | TGTGCCAGCAGCTTATCACTACTGACGGAGCCCTATGGCTACACCTTC | TRBJ1-2 | - | TRBV7-2 | -